Here is one TCR beta chain with its context. What it binds is not known. This sample is part of a study of metastatic and nonmetastatic thyroid tumors. Looking at the study overall: Repertoire comparison spanned blood and tumor or nodule tissue of malignant and benign thyroid patients.

The V and J ends lost 5 bases and 0 bases respectively, with 11 bases between them. The germline V gene encodes CDR1 LNHDA and CDR2 SQIVND (reference sequence). This CDR3 comprises 15 residues. How the authors handled the data: The study built a papillary thyroid cancer distant-metastasis classifier from CDR3 differences across clinicopathological groups. TCRdb re-called clones via MiXCR from the PCR reads. In this record, the V and J calls reflect TCRdb's handling and not the investigators' own analysis. The sample lists 36,000 or so clones, around a third occurring once. Study-wide results and limits: Malignant thyroid tumors reportedly exceeded benign nodules significantly in TCR beta diversity, with the difference appearing in blood and tumor.

Prior to thyroid surgery, none of the patients had received any treatment. The sequence derives from a female donor with papillary thyroid cancer or a benign thyroid nodule (not recorded which). Some clones in this sample may be carry-over from other donors' samples. Sequencing used tumor tissue. The chain has TRBV19 and TRBJ1-3; D is undetermined. The CDR3 DNA follows: TGTGCCAGTAGTCCCACACCAACCTCTGGAAACACCATATATTTT. Its translation is CASSPTPTSGNTIYF.